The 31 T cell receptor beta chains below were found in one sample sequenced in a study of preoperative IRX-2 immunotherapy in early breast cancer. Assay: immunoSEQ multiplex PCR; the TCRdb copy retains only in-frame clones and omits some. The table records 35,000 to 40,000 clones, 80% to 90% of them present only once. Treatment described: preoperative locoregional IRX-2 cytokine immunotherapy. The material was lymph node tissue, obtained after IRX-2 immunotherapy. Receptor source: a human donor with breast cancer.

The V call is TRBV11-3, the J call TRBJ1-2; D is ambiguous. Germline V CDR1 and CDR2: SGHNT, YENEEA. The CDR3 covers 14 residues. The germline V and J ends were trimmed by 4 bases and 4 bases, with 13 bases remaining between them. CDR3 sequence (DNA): TGTGCCAGCAGCTCCTTGCGAGGACTCTATGGCTACACCTTC. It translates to CASSSLRGLYGYTF.

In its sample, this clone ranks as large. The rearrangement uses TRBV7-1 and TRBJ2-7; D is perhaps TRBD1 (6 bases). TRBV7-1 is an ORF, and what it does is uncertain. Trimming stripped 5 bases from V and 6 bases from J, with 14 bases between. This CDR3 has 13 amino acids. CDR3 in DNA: TGTGCCAGCAGCATCTACAGGGAAGGCGAGCAGTACTTC. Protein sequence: CASSIYREGEQYF.

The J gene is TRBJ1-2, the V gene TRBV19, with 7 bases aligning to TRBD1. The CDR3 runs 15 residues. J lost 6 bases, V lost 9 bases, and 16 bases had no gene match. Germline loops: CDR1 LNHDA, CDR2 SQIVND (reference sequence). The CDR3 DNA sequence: TGTGCCAGCAAAAACACGGGACAGCTGCTGAATGGCTACACCTTC. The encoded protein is CASKNTGQLLNGYTF.

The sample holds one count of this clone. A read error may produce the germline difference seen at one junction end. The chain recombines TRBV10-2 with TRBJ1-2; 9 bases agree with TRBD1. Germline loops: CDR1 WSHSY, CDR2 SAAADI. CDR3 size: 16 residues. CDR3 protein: CASSEPRDRVANGYTF. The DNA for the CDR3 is TGCGCCAGCAGTGAGCCCCGGGACAGGGTGGCCAATGGYTACACCTTC.

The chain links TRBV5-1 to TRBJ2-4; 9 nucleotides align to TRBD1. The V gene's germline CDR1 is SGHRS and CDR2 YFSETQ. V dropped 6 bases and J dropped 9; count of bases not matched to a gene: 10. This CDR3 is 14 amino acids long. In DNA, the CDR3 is TGCGCCAGCAACCCTGACAGGGGGACGGGCATTCAGTACTTC. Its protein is CASNPDRGTGIQYF.

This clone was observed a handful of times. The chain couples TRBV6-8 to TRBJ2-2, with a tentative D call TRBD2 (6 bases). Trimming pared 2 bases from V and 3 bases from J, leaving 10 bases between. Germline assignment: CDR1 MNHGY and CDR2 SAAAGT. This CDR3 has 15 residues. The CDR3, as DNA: TGTGCCAGCAGTTACGGGACTTTGCACACCGGGGAGCTGTTTTTT. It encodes CASSYGTLHTGELFF.

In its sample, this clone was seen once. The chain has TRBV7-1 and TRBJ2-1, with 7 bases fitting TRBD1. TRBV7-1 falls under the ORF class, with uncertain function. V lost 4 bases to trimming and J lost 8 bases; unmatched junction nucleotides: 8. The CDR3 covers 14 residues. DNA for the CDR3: TGTGCCAGCAGCTTAAGGACAGGTTACGATGAGCAGTTCTTC. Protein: CASSLRTGYDEQFF.

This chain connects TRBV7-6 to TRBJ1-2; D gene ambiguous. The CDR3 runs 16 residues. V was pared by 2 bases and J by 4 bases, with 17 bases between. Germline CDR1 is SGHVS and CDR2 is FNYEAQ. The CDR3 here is CASSLRANYRFYGYTF. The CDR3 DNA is TGTGCCAGCAGCTTAAGGGCGAACTATCGGTTCTATGGCTACACCTTC.

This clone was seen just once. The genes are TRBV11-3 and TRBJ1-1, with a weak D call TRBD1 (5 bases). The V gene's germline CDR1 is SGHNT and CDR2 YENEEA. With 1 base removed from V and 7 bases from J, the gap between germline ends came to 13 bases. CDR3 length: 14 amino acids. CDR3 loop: CASSLGSRASEAFF. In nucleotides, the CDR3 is TGTGCCAGCAGCTTAGGAAGCAGGGCAAGTGAAGCTTTCTTT.

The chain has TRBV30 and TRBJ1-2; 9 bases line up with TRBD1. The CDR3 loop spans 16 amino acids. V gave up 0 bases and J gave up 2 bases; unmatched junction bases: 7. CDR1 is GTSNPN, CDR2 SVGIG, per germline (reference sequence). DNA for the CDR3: TGTGCCTGGAGTGTCAGGACAGGGGATAGAAACTATGGCTACACCTTC. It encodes CAWSVRTGDRNYGYTF.

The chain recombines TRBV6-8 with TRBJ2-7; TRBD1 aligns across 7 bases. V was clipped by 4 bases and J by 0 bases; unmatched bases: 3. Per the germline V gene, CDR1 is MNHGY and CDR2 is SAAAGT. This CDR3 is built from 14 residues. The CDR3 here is CASSWAGGSYEQYF. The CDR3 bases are TGTGCCAGCAGTTGGGCAGGGGGCTCCTACGAGCAGTACTTC.

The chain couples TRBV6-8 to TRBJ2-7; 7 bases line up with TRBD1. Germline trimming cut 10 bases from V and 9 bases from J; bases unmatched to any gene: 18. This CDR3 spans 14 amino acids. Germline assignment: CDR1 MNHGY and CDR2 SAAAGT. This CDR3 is CAIREDRVVAGQYF. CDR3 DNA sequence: TGTGCCATCAGAGAAGACAGGGTGGTTGCCGGGCAGTACTTC.

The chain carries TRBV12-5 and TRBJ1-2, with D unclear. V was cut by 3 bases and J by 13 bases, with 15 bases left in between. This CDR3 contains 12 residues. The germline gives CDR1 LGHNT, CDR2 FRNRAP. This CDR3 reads CASGFGPRGSTF. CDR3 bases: TGTGCTAGTGGTTTCGGGCCACGCGGGTCCACCTTC.

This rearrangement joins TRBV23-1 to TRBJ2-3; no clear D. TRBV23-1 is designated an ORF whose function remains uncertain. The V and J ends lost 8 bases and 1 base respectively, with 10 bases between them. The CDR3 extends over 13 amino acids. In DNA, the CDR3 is TGCGCCAGCGCCGAATACCGCACAGATACGCAGTATTTT. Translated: CASAEYRTDTQYF.

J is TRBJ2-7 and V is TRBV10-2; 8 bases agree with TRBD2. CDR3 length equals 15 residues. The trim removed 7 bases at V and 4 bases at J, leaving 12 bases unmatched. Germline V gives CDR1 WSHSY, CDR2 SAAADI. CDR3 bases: TGCGCCAGCACTATCCCGGGGGGGCTCTCATACGAGCAGTACTTC. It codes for CASTIPGGLSYEQYF.

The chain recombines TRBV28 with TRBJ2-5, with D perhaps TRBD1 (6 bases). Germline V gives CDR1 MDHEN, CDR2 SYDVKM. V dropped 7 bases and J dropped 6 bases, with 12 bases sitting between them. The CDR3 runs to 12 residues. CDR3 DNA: TGTGCCAGCAACCCGACAGGAAAGACCCAGTACTTC. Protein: CASNPTGKTQYF. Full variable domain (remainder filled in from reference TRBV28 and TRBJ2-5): DVKVTQSSRYLVKRTGEKVFLECVQDMDHENMFWYRQDPGLGLRLIYFSYDVKMKEKGDIPEGYSVSREKKERFSLILESASTNQTSMYLCASNPTGKTQYFGPGTRLLVL.

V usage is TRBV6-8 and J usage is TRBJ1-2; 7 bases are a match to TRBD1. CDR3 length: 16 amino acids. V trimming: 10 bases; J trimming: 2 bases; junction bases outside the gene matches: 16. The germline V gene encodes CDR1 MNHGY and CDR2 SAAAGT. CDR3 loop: CATVDRVTPKNYGYTF. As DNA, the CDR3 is TGTGCCACCGTAGACAGGGTGACGCCGAAAAACTATGGCTACACCTTC.

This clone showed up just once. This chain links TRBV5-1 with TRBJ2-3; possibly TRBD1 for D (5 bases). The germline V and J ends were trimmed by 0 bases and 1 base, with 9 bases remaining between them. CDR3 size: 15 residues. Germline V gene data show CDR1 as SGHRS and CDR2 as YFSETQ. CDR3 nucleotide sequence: TGCGCCAGCAGCTTGGACAGGATGGGCACAGATACGCAGTATTTT. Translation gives CASSLDRMGTDTQYF.

CDR3 sequence: CASTTAGGAEAFF. Written as DNA, the CDR3 is TGTGCCAGCACCACCGCGGGGGGTGCTGAAGCTTTCTTT. This sequence joins TRBV6-8 and TRBJ1-1, with D perhaps matching TRBD1 (5 bases). The germline gives CDR1 MNHGY, CDR2 SAAAGT. This CDR3 region has 13 residues. V was trimmed by 7 bases and J by 6 bases, leaving 15 bases between them.

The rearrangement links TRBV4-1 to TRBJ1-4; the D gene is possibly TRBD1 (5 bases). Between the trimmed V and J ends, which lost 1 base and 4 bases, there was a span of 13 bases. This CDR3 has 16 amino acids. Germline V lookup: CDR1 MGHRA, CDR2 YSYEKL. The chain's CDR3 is CASSQGATRGNEKLFF. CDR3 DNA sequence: TGCGCCAGCAGCCAAGGGGCGACGAGGGGTAATGAAAAACTGTTTTTT.

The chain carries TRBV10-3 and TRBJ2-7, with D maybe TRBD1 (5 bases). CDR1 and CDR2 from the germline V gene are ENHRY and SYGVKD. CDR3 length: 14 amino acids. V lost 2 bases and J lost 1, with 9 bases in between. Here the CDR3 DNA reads TGTGCCATCAGTGAGCGTTCAGGGTCCTACGAGCAGTACTTC. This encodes CAISERSGSYEQYF.

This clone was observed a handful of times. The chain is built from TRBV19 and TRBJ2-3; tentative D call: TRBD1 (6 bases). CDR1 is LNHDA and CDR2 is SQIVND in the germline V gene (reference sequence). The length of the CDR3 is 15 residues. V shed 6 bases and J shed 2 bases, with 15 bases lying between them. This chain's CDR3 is CASRPPGQITDTQYF. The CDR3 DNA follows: TGTGCCAGTAGACCGCCGGGACAAATCACAGATACGCAGTATTTT.

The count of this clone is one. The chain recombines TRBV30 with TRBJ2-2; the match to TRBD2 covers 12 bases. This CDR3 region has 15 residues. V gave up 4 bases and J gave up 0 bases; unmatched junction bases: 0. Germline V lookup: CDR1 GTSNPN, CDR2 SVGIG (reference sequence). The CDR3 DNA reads TGTGCCTGGACTAGCGGGGGGGCGAACACCGGGGAGCTGTTTTTT. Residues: CAWTSGGANTGELFF.

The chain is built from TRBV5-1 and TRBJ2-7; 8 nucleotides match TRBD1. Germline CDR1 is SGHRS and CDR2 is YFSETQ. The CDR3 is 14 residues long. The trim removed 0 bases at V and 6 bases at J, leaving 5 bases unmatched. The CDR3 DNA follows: TGCGCCAGCAGCTTGGAGACAGGGGTGAGCGAGCAGTACTTC. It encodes CASSLETGVSEQYF.

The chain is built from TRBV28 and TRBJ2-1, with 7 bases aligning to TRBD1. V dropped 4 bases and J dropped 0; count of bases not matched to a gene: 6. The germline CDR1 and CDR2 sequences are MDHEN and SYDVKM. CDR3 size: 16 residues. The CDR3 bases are TGTGCCAGCAGTTCCCCCGGGACAGACTCCTACAATGAGCAGTTCTTC. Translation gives CASSSPGTDSYNEQFF. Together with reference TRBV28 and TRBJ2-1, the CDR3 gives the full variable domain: DVKVTQSSRYLVKRTGEKVFLECVQDMDHENMFWYRQDPGLGLRLIYFSYDVKMKEKGDIPEGYSVSREKKERFSLILESASTNQTSMYLCASSSPGTDSYNEQFFGPGTRLTVL.

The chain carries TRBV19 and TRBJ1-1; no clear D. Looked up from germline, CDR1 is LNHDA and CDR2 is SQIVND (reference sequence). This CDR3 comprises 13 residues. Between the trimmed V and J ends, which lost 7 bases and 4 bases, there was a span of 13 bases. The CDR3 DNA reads TGTGCCAGTAAGGAGGGATCGGGCACTGAAGCTTTCTTT. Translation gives CASKEGSGTEAFF.

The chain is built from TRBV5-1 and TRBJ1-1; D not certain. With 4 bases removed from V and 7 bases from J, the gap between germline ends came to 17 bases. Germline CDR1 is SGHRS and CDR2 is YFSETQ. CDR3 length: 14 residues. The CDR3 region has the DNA TGCGCCAGCAGCCAGGATTTCGGAGGGCTTGAAGCTTTCTTT. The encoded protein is CASSQDFGGLEAFF.

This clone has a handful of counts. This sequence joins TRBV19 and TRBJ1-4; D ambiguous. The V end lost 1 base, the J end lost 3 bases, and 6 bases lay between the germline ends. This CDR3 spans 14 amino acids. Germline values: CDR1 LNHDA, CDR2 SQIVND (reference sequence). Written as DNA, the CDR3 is TGTGCCAGTAGTATAGCTTGGGCTAATGAAAAACTGTTTTTT. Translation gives CASSIAWANEKLFF.

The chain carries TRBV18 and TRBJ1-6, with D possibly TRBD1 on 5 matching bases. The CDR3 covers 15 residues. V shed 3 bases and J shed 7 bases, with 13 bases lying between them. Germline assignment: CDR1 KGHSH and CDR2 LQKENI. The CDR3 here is CASSPDGGGNSPLHF. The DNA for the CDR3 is TGTGCCAGCTCACCTGATGGGGGAGGAAATTCACCCCTCCACTTT.

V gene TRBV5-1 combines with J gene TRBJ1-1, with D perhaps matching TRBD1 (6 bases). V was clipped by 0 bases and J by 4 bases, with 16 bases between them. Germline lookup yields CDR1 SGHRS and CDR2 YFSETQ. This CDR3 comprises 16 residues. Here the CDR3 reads CASSLAYTGRFTEAFF. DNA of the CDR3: TGCGCCAGCAGCTTGGCCTATACAGGGAGGTTCACTGAAGCTTTCTTT.

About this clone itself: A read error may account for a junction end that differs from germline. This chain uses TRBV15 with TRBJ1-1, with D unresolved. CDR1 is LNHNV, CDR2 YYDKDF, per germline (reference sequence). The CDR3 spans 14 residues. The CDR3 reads CASSLDNRNTEAFF. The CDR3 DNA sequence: TGTGCCAGCAGCTTGGATAATCGGAACACTGAAGCTTTCTTT.